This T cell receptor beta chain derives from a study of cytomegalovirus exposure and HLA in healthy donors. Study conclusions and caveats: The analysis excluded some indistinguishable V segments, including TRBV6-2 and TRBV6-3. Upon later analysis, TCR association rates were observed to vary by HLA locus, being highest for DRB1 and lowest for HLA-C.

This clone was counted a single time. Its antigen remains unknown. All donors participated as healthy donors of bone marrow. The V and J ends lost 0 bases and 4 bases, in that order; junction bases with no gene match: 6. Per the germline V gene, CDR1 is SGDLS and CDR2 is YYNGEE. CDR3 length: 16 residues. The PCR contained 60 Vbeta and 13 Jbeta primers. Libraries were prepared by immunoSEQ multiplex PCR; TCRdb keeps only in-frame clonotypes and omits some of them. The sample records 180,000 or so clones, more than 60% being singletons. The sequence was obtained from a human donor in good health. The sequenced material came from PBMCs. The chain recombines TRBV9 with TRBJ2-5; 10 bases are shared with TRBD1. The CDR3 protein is CASSVAAGQGGETQYF. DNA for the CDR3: TGTGCCAGCAGCGTAGCCGCCGGACAGGGGGGAGAGACCCAGTACTTC.